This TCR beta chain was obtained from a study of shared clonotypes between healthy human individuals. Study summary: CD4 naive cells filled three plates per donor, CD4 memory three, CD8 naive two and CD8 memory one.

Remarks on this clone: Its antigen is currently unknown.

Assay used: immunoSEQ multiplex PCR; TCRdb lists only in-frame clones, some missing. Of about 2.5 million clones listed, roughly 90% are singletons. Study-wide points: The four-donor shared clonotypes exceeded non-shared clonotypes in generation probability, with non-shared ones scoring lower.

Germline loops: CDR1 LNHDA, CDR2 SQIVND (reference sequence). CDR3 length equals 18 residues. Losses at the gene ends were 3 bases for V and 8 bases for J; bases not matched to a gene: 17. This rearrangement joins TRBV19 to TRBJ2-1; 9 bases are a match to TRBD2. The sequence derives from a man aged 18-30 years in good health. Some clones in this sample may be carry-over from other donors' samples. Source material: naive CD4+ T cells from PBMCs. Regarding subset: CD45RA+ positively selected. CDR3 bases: TGTGCCAGTAGTATGAGATCCGGGGGTAGCGGGAGTGCAGATGAGCAGTTCTTC. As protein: CASSMRSGGSGSADEQFF.